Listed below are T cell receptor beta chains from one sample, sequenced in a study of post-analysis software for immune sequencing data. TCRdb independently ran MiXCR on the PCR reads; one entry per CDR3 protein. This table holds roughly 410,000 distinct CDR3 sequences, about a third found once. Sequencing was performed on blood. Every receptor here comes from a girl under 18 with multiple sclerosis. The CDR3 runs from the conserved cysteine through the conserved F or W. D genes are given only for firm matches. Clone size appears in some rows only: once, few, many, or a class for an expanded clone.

CSAESSGGVYEQYF,TGCAGTGCTGAATCTAGCGGGGGGGTGTACGAGCAGTACTTC,few,TRBV20-1,TRBD2,TRBJ2-7
CASRATGTGVGELFF,TGTGCCAGCAGGGCGACCGGGACAGGCGTTGGGGAACTGTTTTTT,few,TRBV6-5,TRBD1,TRBJ1-4
CASVVNYGYTF,TGTGCCAGCGTGGTTAACTATGGCTACACCTTC,-,TRBV12-3/TRBV12-4,-,TRBJ1-2
CASTLTASRDYNSPLHF,TGTGCCAGCACCCTAACGGCCTCGAGGGATTATAATTCACCCCTCCACTTT,few,TRBV9,-,TRBJ1-6
CASSQVEGGDPSNQPQHF,TGTGCCAGCAGCCAAGTAGAGGGAGGGGATCCTAGCAATCAGCCCCAGCATTTT,-,TRBV14,-,TRBJ1-5
CSVEGTGWYEQYF,TGCAGCGTTGAGGGTACAGGGTGGTACGAGCAGTACTTC,-,TRBV29-1,-,TRBJ2-7
CASRSAGNTEAFF,TGTGCCAGTAGGTCGGCAGGGAACACTGAAGCTTTCTTT,-,TRBV27,-,TRBJ1-1
CASSLYDLGSTDTQYF,TGTGCCAGCAGTTTATATGACTTAGGTAGCACAGATACGCAGTATTTT,-,TRBV28,-,TRBJ2-3
CASSWSRAYEQYF,TGTGCCAGCAGCTGGAGTAGAGCCTACGAGCAGTACTTC,few,TRBV6-5,-,TRBJ2-7
CASIEMRDGYQPQHF,TGTGCCAGCATAGAAATGCGGGACGGTTATCAGCCCCAGCATTTT,-,TRBV25-1,-,TRBJ1-5